The next 27 T cell receptor beta chains were all read from a single sample in a study of CD8+ T cells in alopecia areata. Extracted RNA was reverse transcribed into cDNA, the sequencing template. Profiling relied on immunoSEQ multiplex PCR, and the TCRdb table lists in-frame clones only, not all of them. The sample includes under 250,000 clones, approximately 52% of them seen just once. The sequenced sample was CD4+ T cells sorted from blood, obtained at week 0. The source of these receptors is a human donor with alopecia areata.

V gene TRBV9 combines with J gene TRBJ1-4; D remains ambiguous. CDR3 length: 14 amino acids. Germline CDR1 is SGDLS and CDR2 is YYNGEE. The V end lost 3 bases, the J end lost 10 bases, and 16 bases lay between the germline ends. CDR3 sequence: CASSGTPTGAKLFF. The CDR3 DNA is TGTGCCAGCAGCGGGACTCCAACGGGTGCAAAACTGTTTTTT.

The chain carries TRBV30 and TRBJ2-5; 8 bases fit TRBD2. This CDR3 comprises 14 residues. Per germline, CDR1 GTSNPN and CDR2 SVGIG (reference sequence). J gave up 3 bases and V 3 bases, and 6 bases lay outside the gene matches. The CDR3 loop is CAWRNAGGKETQYF. The CDR3, as DNA: TGTGCCTGGAGAAATGCGGGGGGTAAAGAGACCCAGTACTTC.

There are a few counts of this clone. The chain employs TRBV4-1 and TRBJ1-5; D remains ambiguous. Trimming left V 3 bases short and J 0 bases short, with 12 bases between. The CDR3 sequence is 16 residues long. The V gene's germline CDR1 is MGHRA and CDR2 YSYEKL. The CDR3 DNA follows: TGCGCCAGCAGCCATATCGAGGCTTATAGCAATCAGCCCCAGCATTTT. Translated, it gives CASSHIEAYSNQPQHF.

The chain links TRBV4-1 to TRBJ2-1; D is possibly TRBD2 (6 bases). V lost 5 bases and J 7 bases, leaving 15 bases between the germline ends. Germline V lookup: CDR1 MGHRA, CDR2 YSYEKL. The CDR3 length is 14 residues. CDR3 region: CASSLPFGRNEQFF. The CDR3 DNA reads as TGCGCCAGCAGCTTGCCCTTTGGGAGGAATGAGCAGTTCTTC.

The rearrangement joins TRBV19 to TRBJ1-1; tentatively, D is TRBD1 (5 bases). There are 15 residues in the CDR3. Between the trimmed V and J ends, which lost 8 bases and 4 bases, there was a span of 20 bases. Germline V CDR1 and CDR2: LNHDA, SQIVND (reference sequence). CDR3 protein: CASGHAGGRSTEAFF. CDR3 nucleotides: TGTGCCAGTGGGCACGCCGGGGGTCGTAGCACTGAAGCTTTCTTT.

This clone has more than one count but fewer than ten. This CDR3 is CASSEGGYTYNEQFF. The CDR3 coding sequence is TGTGCCAGCAGTGAAGGGGGGTATACCTACAATGAGCAGTTCTTC. This chain joins TRBV2 and TRBJ2-1; D could derive from TRBD1 or TRBD2 (5 bases each). Trimming pared 1 base from V and 2 bases from J, leaving 9 bases between. The CDR3 runs 15 residues. Germline-derived CDR1 and CDR2 are SNHLY and FYNNEI.

The CDR3: CASSPSGVYGYTF. CDR3 in DNA: TGTGCCAGCAGCCCAAGCGGAGTCTATGGCTACACCTTC. The V and J genes are TRBV27 and TRBJ1-2; D is unclear. The V gene's germline CDR1 is MNHEY and CDR2 SMNVEV (reference sequence). The CDR3 is 13 amino acids. V was shortened by 6 bases and J by 4 bases, with 12 bases between the two germline ends.

The chain combines TRBV29-1 with TRBJ2-5; 14 bases align to TRBD2. CDR3 size: 14 residues. Trimming at V came to 5 bases and at J to 4 bases, leaving 3 bases not matched to a gene. CDR1 SQVTM and CDR2 ANQGSEA come from the germline V gene. CDR3 DNA: TGCAGCGTTAAAGGACTAGCGGGAGGAGAGACCCAGTACTTC. This sequence encodes CSVKGLAGGETQYF.

This clone appeared once. The J gene is TRBJ2-1, the V gene TRBV29-1; TRBD2 is a possible D gene (5 bases). With 2 bases removed from V and 3 bases from J, the gap between germline ends came to 11 bases. The CDR3 covers 14 residues. CDR1 SQVTM and CDR2 ANQGSEA come from the germline V gene. This CDR3 is CSVERTQYYNEQFF. CDR3 DNA: TGCAGCGTTGAAAGGACTCAATACTACAATGAGCAGTTCTTC.

This sequence joins TRBV6-5 and TRBJ1-5, with unresolved D. Germline CDR1 reads MNHEY; CDR2 reads SVGAGI. V gave up 5 bases and J gave up 3 bases, with 11 bases separating them. This CDR3 is built from 14 residues. Here the CDR3 reads CASSPWADNQPQHF. For the CDR3, the DNA is TGTGCCAGCAGTCCCTGGGCAGACAATCAGCCCCAGCATTTT.

J is TRBJ2-7 and V is TRBV5-1; D is unclear. V was shortened by 7 bases and J by 1 base, with 15 bases between the two germline ends. The CDR3 runs to 14 residues. Per germline, CDR1 SGHRS and CDR2 YFSETQ. CDR3 sequence reads: CASAERPPSYEQYF. CDR3 bases: TGCGCCAGCGCGGAGAGACCCCCATCCTACGAGCAGTACTTC.

On this clone itself: Other DNA sequences from this sample encode an identical CDR3 as well. The chain is built from TRBV4-1 and TRBJ2-4; 11 bases are a match to TRBD2. Trimming took 4 bases from V and 0 from J; bases not matched to a gene: 8. The germline V gene encodes CDR1 MGHRA and CDR2 YSYEKL. There are 18 residues in the CDR3. The CDR3 coding sequence is TGCGCCAGCAGCCCCGGACTAGCGGGCGGACTAGCCAAAAACATTCAGTACTTC. This sequence encodes CASSPGLAGGLAKNIQYF.

This clone occurred a few times. The chain couples TRBV7-2 to TRBJ1-6; D is unclear. The CDR3 totals 13 residues. Per germline, CDR1 SGHTA and CDR2 FQGNSA. The V gene lost 2 bases and the J gene lost 9 bases, with 8 bases spanning the gap. The CDR3, as DNA: TGTGCCAGCAGCTTAAGTCCACCTTCACCCCTCCACTTT. It is translated as CASSLSPPSPLHF.

The chain has TRBV10-2 and TRBJ1-4; D is perhaps TRBD1 (5 bases). The CDR3 spans 13 residues. Germline CDR1 and CDR2: WSHSY and SAAADI. V was trimmed by 4 bases and J by 11 bases, leaving 14 bases between them. CDR3: CASSAYRDGKLFF. CDR3 DNA: TGCGCCAGCAGTGCCTACCGGGACGGTAAACTGTTTTTT.

The sample holds a few counts of this clone. The V gene is TRBV23-1, the J gene TRBJ1-5; D possibly corresponds to TRBD1 (5 bases). TRBV23-1 is given ORF status, its function remaining uncertain. Trimming removed 3 bases at V and 5 bases at J, with 11 bases between. CDR3 length: 14 residues. CDR3: CASSHRTTDQPQHF. The CDR3 DNA is TGCGCCAGCAGTCATAGGACAACTGATCAGCCCCAGCATTTT.

This clone was counted a few times. The chain combines TRBV4-1 with TRBJ2-3; D may match TRBD1 or TRBD2 (6 bases each). V was pared by 3 bases and J by 10 bases, with 23 bases between. Germline V gene data show CDR1 as MGHRA and CDR2 as YSYEKL. The length of the CDR3 is 16 residues. In DNA form, the CDR3 reads TGCGCCAGCAGCCATCTCCCAGGGGACTCCCAGAGATCGCAGTATTTT. This codes for CASSHLPGDSQRSQYF.

In this sample, this clone turned up a few times. V is TRBV29-1 and J is TRBJ1-2; D not certain. CDR1 is SQVTM and CDR2 is ANQGSEA in the germline V gene. CDR3 length: 12 amino acids. The V gene lost 4 bases and the J gene lost 3 bases, with 9 bases spanning the gap. Here the CDR3 reads CSVAGQHYGYTF. The CDR3 bases are TGCAGCGTTGCTGGGCAGCACTATGGCTACACCTTC. Combining the CDR3 with reference TRBV29-1 and TRBJ1-2 gives the whole variable domain SAVISQKPSRDICQRGTSLTIQCQVDSQVTMMFWYRQQPGQSLTLIATANQGSEATYESGFVIDKFPISRPNLTFSTLTVSNMSPEDSSIYLCSVAGQHYGYTFGSGTRLTVV.

This sequence joins TRBV30 and TRBJ1-1, with D unresolved. CDR1 is GTSNPN and CDR2 is SVGIG in the germline V gene (reference sequence). Trimming shortened V by 5 bases and J by 1 base, and 11 bases separated the two germline ends. CDR3 length equals 13 residues. The CDR3 spells CAWALTRNTEAFF. The CDR3 DNA reads as TGTGCCTGGGCCCTGACTCGGAACACTGAAGCTTTCTTT.

The chain links TRBV7-2 to TRBJ1-1, with D uncertain. The CDR3 totals 18 residues. Trimming took 2 bases from V and 1 from J, leaving 20 bases between them. Germline V CDR1 and CDR2: SGHTA, FQGNSA. CDR3 in amino acids: CASSLRASYQAQNTEAFF. In DNA form, the CDR3 reads TGTGCCAGCAGCTTACGGGCCTCATACCAAGCACAGAACACTGAAGCTTTCTTT. The whole variable domain, remainder taken from reference TRBV7-2 and TRBJ1-1, is GAGVSQSPSNKVTEKGKDVELRCDPISGHTALYWYRQSLGQGLEFLIYFQGNSAPDKSGLPSDRFSAERTGGSVSTLTIQRTQQEDSAVYLCASSLRASYQAQNTEAFFGQGTRLTVV.

The chain couples TRBV5-6 to TRBJ2-5, with D tentatively TRBD1 (6 bases). The CDR3 totals 14 residues. Germline V gives CDR1 SGHDT, CDR2 YYEEEE. The V end was cut by 3 bases, the J end by 3 bases, with 12 bases between. The CDR3 spells CASSWETGKETQYF. CDR3 bases: TGTGCCAGCAGCTGGGAGACAGGAAAAGAGACCCAGTACTTC.

The rearrangement joins TRBV5-6 to TRBJ1-5; no clear D. The CDR3 has 16 residues. Germline V gene data show CDR1 as SGHDT and CDR2 as YYEEEE. Trimming removed 0 bases from V and 2 bases from J, with 12 bases in between. The CDR3 here is CASSLGRREGNQPQHF. DNA of the CDR3: TGTGCCAGCAGCTTGGGGCGACGAGAAGGCAATCAGCCCCAGCATTTT.

The chain is built from TRBV5-4 and TRBJ2-1; D tentatively fits TRBD1 or TRBD2 (5 bases each). Trimming stripped 2 bases from V and 0 bases from J, with 12 bases between. The CDR3 loop spans 16 amino acids. Germline V gene data show CDR1 as SGHNT and CDR2 as YYREEE (reference sequence). The CDR3 protein is CASSLGKGSSYNEQFF. The CDR3 DNA reads TGTGCCAGCAGCTTAGGTAAGGGGAGCTCCTACAATGAGCAGTTCTTC.

This sequence joins TRBV7-2 and TRBJ2-5; TRBD1 is a possible D gene (6 bases). Germline CDR1 reads SGHTA; CDR2 reads FQGNSA. This CDR3 comprises 14 residues. Trimming pared 2 bases from V and 1 base from J, leaving 8 bases between. The CDR3 reads CASSLYRVQETQYF. CDR3 sequence (DNA): TGTGCCAGCAGCTTATACAGGGTCCAAGAGACCCAGTACTTC.

The CDR3 nucleotides read TGTGCCAGCAGCCCGGATCCAGGGGGCACTAATGAAAAACTGTTTTTT. Its translation: CASSPDPGGTNEKLFF. The chain carries TRBV9 and TRBJ1-4; 8 bases agree with TRBD1. The CDR3 contains 16 residues. Trimming at V came to 4 bases and at J to 2 bases, leaving 7 bases not matched to a gene. Germline-derived CDR1 and CDR2 are SGDLS and YYNGEE.

This clone has a handful of counts. The rearrangement uses TRBV6-1 and TRBJ1-1, with 9 bases that match TRBD1. J lost 1 base, V lost 6 bases, and 3 bases had no gene match. The CDR3 extends over 14 amino acids. CDR1 is MNHNS and CDR2 is SASEGT in the germline V gene. The CDR3 region has the DNA TGTGCCAGCAGCTCGGGACAGGGGAACACTGAAGCTTTCTTT. It encodes CASSSGQGNTEAFF.

This clone was detected only a few times. The J gene is TRBJ2-6, the V gene TRBV27; 9 bases agree with TRBD1. The CDR3 has 17 residues. Germline V CDR1 and CDR2: MNHEY, SMNVEV (reference sequence). V trimming: 10 bases; J trimming: 3 bases; junction bases outside the gene matches: 13. The DNA for the CDR3 is TGTGCCACCACCCGGGACAGGGTTATTCATGGGGCCAACGTCCTGACTTTC. It codes for CATTRDRVIHGANVLTF.

This chain links TRBV4-1 with TRBJ1-5, with D perhaps TRBD1 (5 bases). The CDR3 is made up of 14 amino acids. CDR1 is MGHRA and CDR2 is YSYEKL in the germline V gene. V lost 4 bases, J lost 6 bases, and 13 bases lay in between. Here the CDR3 DNA reads TGCGCCAGCAGCCTCCAACAGGCGGGTCAGCCCCAGCATTTT. This translates into CASSLQQAGQPQHF.